One and the same sample provided the 6 T cell receptor beta chains below, sequenced in a study of T cell changes during pregnancy in multiple sclerosis. Clones were sequenced by immunoSEQ multiplex PCR, and TCRdb holds only the in-frame ones, with some missing. Of some 23,000 clones detected, roughly 86% appear once; the ten largest clones hold less than 15%. The specimen was CD8+ T cells from peripheral blood mononuclear cells, collected in the first trimester of pregnancy. These receptor sequences come from a female donor in good health, enrolled as a control in a pregnancy study.

The chain links TRBV28 to TRBJ2-7, with TRBD2 matching 14 bases. Germline-derived CDR1 and CDR2 are MDHEN and SYDVKM. This CDR3 spans 16 amino acids. The V and J ends lost 5 bases and 3 bases, in that order; junction bases with no gene match: 6. CDR3 DNA: TGTGCCAGCAGTCAGGGGACTAGCGGGAGAATCTACGAGCAGTACTTC. Encoded protein: CASSQGTSGRIYEQYF.

The J gene is TRBJ1-2, the V gene TRBV9; no clear D gene. The CDR3 is 17 residues long. Germline assignment: CDR1 SGDLS and CDR2 YYNGEE. Trimming removed 3 bases from V and 3 bases from J, with 21 bases in between. CDR3 nucleotide sequence: TGTGCCAGCAGCGGGACTGGAGATCCTCCCGCCTACTATGGCTACACCTTC. Translated, it gives CASSGTGDPPAYYGYTF.

The sample holds one count of this clone. V usage is TRBV19 and J usage is TRBJ1-2, with D perhaps matching TRBD1 (5 bases). Germline CDR1 LNHDA, CDR2 SQIVND (reference sequence). The CDR3 has 15 amino acids. Trimming cost V 3 bases and J 1 base, with 12 bases left between them. CDR3 sequence: CASSIWGNRNYGYTF. CDR3 in DNA: TGTGCCAGTAGTATCTGGGGCAACCGTAACTATGGCTACACCTTC.

The chain is built from TRBV19 and TRBJ1-5; D gene uncertain. The CDR3 totals 13 residues. Germline CDR1 is LNHDA and CDR2 is SQIVND (reference sequence). Trimming shortened V by 3 bases and J by 2 bases, and 5 bases separated the two germline ends. The CDR3 loop reads CASSIRGNQPQHF. The CDR3 DNA follows: TGTGCCAGTAGTATCCGAGGCAATCAGCCCCAGCATTTT.

The chain recombines TRBV27 with TRBJ2-3; 7 positions agree with TRBD2. CDR3 length: 13 amino acids. The V and J ends lost 4 bases and 5 bases, in that order; junction bases with no gene match: 3. Germline V gene data show CDR1 as MNHEY and CDR2 as SMNVEV (reference sequence). The CDR3 DNA reads as TGTGCCAGCAGTTCCGCGGGAGAAGATACGCAGTATTTT. Its translation is CASSSAGEDTQYF.

V usage is TRBV6-1 and J usage is TRBJ2-3, with D possibly TRBD1 on 6 matching bases. Germline CDR1 reads MNHNS; CDR2 reads SASEGT. The CDR3 is 14 residues long. The germline V and J ends were trimmed by 6 bases and 4 bases, with 14 bases remaining between them. The CDR3, as DNA: TGTGCCAGCAGGAAGACAGGAGAACCAGATACGCAGTATTTT. Translation: CASRKTGEPDTQYF.